The text below deals with one T cell receptor beta chain. The antigen is not known. The data derive from a study of shared clonotypes between healthy human individuals. Only in-frame clones appear in the TCRdb table, and some are missing; sequencing was by immunoSEQ multiplex PCR. The sample includes 2,500,000 or so clones, about 92% of them seen just once. The CDR3 has 15 amino acids. Unmatched junction bases numbered 5, after V lost 0 bases and J lost 5 bases. Germline CDR1 reads MGHDK; CDR2 reads SYGVNS. Study results and limitations: Between several donors, naive CD4 clonotypes were shared at a level of about 5%.

The chain couples TRBV25-1 to TRBJ1-1; 8 nucleotides align to TRBD1. Sequenced sample: naive CD4+ T cells sorted from blood. As to subset: CD45RA+ positively selected. The TCR comes from a man younger than 35 in good health. CDR3 bases: TGTGCCAGCAGTGAATATGGACAGGGAGGGACTGAAGCTTTCTTT. Its protein product is CASSEYGQGGTEAFF. The whole variable domain, remainder taken from reference TRBV25-1 and TRBJ1-1, is EADIYQTPRYLVIGTGKKITLECSQTMGHDKMYWYQQDPGMELHLIHYSYGVNSTEKGDLSSESTVSRIRTEHFPLTLESARPSHTSQYLCASSEYGQGGTEAFFGQGTRLTVV.